These T cell receptor beta chains were read from a single sample in a study of OX40 agonist ivuxolimab in advanced cancers. TCRdb's table, derived via immunoSEQ multiplex PCR, lists solely in-frame clones and lacks some. The sample includes roughly 100,000 clones, about 92% of them seen just once. The specimen was CD4+ or CD8+ T cells sorted from blood, collected in a trial of the OX40 agonist ivuxolimab. These receptors originate from an adult with an advanced solid tumor such as melanoma, head and neck, liver or kidney cancer. CDR3s include the opening cysteine and the closing phenylalanine or tryptophan. D genes are given only for firm matches. The size field is filled for only some rows; it gives once, few, many or a size class.

d_call	clone_size	v_call	j_call	cdr3_nt	cdr3_aa
TRBD2	.	TRBV29-1	TRBJ2-1	TGCAGCGTTGAAGATAAAGTAGCGGGGGTTTACAATGAGCAGTTCTTC	CSVEDKVAGVYNEQFF
.	.	TRBV6-1	TRBJ1-1	TGTGCCAGCAGTGAAAACTATGGTACTGAAGCTTTCTTT	CASSENYGTEAFF
.	.	TRBV5-1	TRBJ1-1	TGCGCCAGCAGCCCGTTAGACACTCTCACTGAAGCTTTCTTT	CASSPLDTLTEAFF
.	.	TRBV27	TRBJ1-1	TGTGCCAGCAGTGCAGTCCCCCCGGAAGCTTTCTTT	CASSAVPPEAFF
.	.	TRBV7-6	TRBJ2-7	TGTGCCAGCAGCTTAGGGGTAGGGGCCAGCTCCTACGAGCAGTACTTC	CASSLGVGASSYEQYF
TRBD2	.	TRBV5-6	TRBJ2-3	TGTGCCAGCAGCTTTCCCCGGTCAAGCGGGAGTAGGGCAGATACGCAGTATTTT	CASSFPRSSGSRADTQYF
.	.	TRBV9	TRBJ1-5	TGTGCCAGCAGCGTAAGGGGGCAGCCCCAGCATTTT	CASSVRGQPQHF
.	once	TRBV27	TRBJ2-3	TGTGCCAGCAGTTTATCCCCAGCAGATACGCAGTATTTT	CASSLSPADTQYF
.	.	TRBV21-1	TRBJ1-2	TGTGCCAGCAGCCACCGGGACAGGGGGCAAGGGAACTATGGCTACACCTTC	CASSHRDRGQGNYGYTF
.	.	TRBV29-1	TRBJ2-1	TGCAGCGTTGAAGTCAAAGACGGGCTAAATGAGCAGTTCTTC	CSVEVKDGLNEQFF
.	once	TRBV6-6	TRBJ2-7	TGTGCCAGCAACAGAGGGGTCCCCTACGAGCAGTACTTC	CASNRGVPYEQYF
.	.	TRBV27	TRBJ1-5	TGTGCCAGCAGTTCCGGGGGGCCCCAGCATTTT	CASSSGGPQHF
.	.	TRBV4-3	TRBJ2-6	TGCGCCAGCAGCCAAGGGTCCTCTGGGGCCAACGTCCTGACTTTC	CASSQGSSGANVLTF
.	.	TRBV6-1	TRBJ2-1	TGTGCCAGCAGTGTCACAGGGCAGTTCAATGAGCAGTTCTTC	CASSVTGQFNEQFF
.	.	TRBV27	TRBJ2-7	TGTGCCAGCAGTTTAGGGAGGACCTACGAGCAGTACTTC	CASSLGRTYEQYF
TRBD1	.	TRBV23-1	TRBJ2-1	TGCGCCAGCAGTCAATCCCGAATCTCAGGGGGCAAAGACAATGAGCAGTTCTTC	CASSQSRISGGKDNEQFF
.	.	TRBV5-6	TRBJ2-1	TGTGCCAGCAGCTACGGGGAGGTGAATGAGCAGTTCTTC	CASSYGEVNEQFF
.	.	TRBV6-5	TRBJ2-2	TGTGCCAGCAGTTACTCTCCCGGGGTCGGGGAGCTGTTTTTT	CASSYSPGVGELFF
.	.	TRBV5-1	TRBJ2-7	TGCGCCAGCAGCGCGGGGACAGTTTCCTACGAGCAGTACTTC	CASSAGTVSYEQYF
.	once	TRBV5-4	TRBJ2-7	TGTGCCAGCAGCCTTCTCTTTGGCGAGCAGTACTTC	CASSLLFGEQYF
.	.	TRBV2	TRBJ1-3	TGTGCCAGCAGTGAAGACCCCGACAGTGGAAACACCATATATTTT	CASSEDPDSGNTIYF
.	once	TRBV2	TRBJ1-3	TGTGCCAGACTACTACCGGGACCTTGGGGAAACACCATATATTTT	CARLLPGPWGNTIYF
.	.	TRBV9	TRBJ1-2	TGTGCCAGCACCCCTACGGGACGTTCCTTGAAGAGCTACACCTTC	CASTPTGRSLKSYTF
.	.	TRBV7-6	TRBJ1-2	TGTGCCAGCAGCACTGGGAACTATGGCTACACCTTC	CASSTGNYGYTF
.	.	TRBV27	TRBJ1-5	TGTGCCAGCAGCCCCTCCGGCAGGAACAATCAGCCCCAGCATTTT	CASSPSGRNNQPQHF
TRBD1	.	TRBV29-1	TRBJ1-1	TGCAGCGTCGGGGGCGGGGACAGCAGGCCTGAAGCTTTCTTT	CSVGGGDSRPEAFF
.	.	TRBV27	TRBJ2-7	TGTGCCAGCAGTTTAAATGCCTACGAGCAGTACTTC	CASSLNAYEQYF
TRBD2	.	TRBV7-6	TRBJ2-5	TGTGCCAGCAGCTTAGGGGGGACTAGCGGGTACCAAGAGACCCAGTACTTC	CASSLGGTSGYQETQYF
.	.	TRBV9	TRBJ2-1	TGTGCCAGCAGCGCCGGTAGCTCCTACAATGAGCAGTTCTTC	CASSAGSSYNEQFF
TRBD1	.	TRBV19	TRBJ2-7	TGTGCCAGTAGTGGGACAGGGGGGGAATACGAGCAGTACTTC	CASSGTGGEYEQYF